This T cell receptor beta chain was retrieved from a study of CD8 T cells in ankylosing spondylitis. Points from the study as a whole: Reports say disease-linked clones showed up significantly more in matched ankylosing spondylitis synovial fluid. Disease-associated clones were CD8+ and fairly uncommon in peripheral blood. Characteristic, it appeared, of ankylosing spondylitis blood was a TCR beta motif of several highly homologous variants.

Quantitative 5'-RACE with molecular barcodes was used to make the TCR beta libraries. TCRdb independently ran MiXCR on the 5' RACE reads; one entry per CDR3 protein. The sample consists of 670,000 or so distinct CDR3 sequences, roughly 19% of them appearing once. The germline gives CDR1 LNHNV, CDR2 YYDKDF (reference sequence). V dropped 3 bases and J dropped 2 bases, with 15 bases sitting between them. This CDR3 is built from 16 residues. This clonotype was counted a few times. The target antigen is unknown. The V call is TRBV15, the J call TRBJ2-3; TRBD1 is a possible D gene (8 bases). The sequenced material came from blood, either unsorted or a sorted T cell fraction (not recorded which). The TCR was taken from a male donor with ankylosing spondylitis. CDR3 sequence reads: CATSSPQGGNTDTQYF. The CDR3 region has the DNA TGTGCCACCAGCAGCCCACAGGGGGGGAACACAGATACGCAGTATTTT.